This TCR beta chain appears in the sequencing data of a study of T cells in Graves' hyperthyroidism and ophthalmopathy. Study background: Staff took peripheral blood when the initial diagnosis was made, before any treatment began. Study-wide findings and caveats: Most clonotypes expanded in the thyroid (above 0.001) were also present in blood.

Germline V lookup: CDR1 LGHDT, CDR2 YNNKEL (reference sequence). This CDR3 spans 16 amino acids. The V end was cut by 3 bases, the J end by 2 bases, with 14 bases between. This clonotype was counted many times. The antigen is unknown. The investigators amplified TCR beta CDR3 regions from RNA transcripts. HTBI primers were the set used in a first-round RT-PCR of the TCR CDR3. TCRdb redid the calling of the multiplex PCR reads with MiXCR, one entry per CDR3 protein. The sample includes approximately 210,000 distinct CDR3 sequences, roughly 17% seen only once; the top ten take approximately 50%. Pregnant or lactating patients were excluded, as were those with uncontrolled infection or other autoimmune disease.

The sample consisted of blood. The receptor was isolated from a man aged 50-60 years with Graves' hyperthyroidism. The J gene is TRBJ2-1, the V gene TRBV3-1, with D perhaps TRBD2 (6 bases). CDR3 nucleotide sequence: TGTGCCAGCAGCCACCAAAGGAGGAGGGCCTACAATGAGCAGTTCTTC. Protein sequence: CASSHQRRRAYNEQFF.